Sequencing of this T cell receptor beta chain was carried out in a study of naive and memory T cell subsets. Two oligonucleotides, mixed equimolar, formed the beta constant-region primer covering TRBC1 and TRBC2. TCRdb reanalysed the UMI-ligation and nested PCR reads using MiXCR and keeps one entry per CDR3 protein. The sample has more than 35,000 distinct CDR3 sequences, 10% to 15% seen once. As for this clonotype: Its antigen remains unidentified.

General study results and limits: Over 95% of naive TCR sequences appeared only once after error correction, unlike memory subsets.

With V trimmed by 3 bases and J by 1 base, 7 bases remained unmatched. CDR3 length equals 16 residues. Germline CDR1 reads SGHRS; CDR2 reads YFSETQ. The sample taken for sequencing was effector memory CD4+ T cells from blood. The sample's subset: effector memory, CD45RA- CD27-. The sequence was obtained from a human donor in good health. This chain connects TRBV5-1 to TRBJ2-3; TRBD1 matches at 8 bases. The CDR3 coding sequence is TGCGCCAGCAGCTCGGCCGGGACAGGACGCACAGATACGCAGTATTTT. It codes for CASSSAGTGRTDTQYF.